Shown below are 26 T cell receptor beta chains from a single sample sequenced in a study of T cell changes during pregnancy in multiple sclerosis. Clones were read by immunoSEQ multiplex PCR, and TCRdb kept only the in-frame ones, dropping some. This sample has tens of thousands of clones, with roughly 91% found just once. Sequencing was performed on peripheral blood, taken in the second trimester of pregnancy. These receptors originate from a female donor in good health, enrolled as a control in a pregnancy study.

J is TRBJ1-2 and V is TRBV29-1; weak D call: TRBD1 (6 bases). This CDR3 is built from 17 residues. Germline lookup yields CDR1 SQVTM and CDR2 ANQGSEA. Trimming stripped 4 bases from V and 4 bases from J, with 25 bases between. CDR3 DNA: TGCAGCGTTGCCGGTCGCACAGGGTACCTAGCAGGCTATGGCTACACCTTC. It codes for CSVAGRTGYLAGYGYTF.

This clone has at least ten counts. The chain uses TRBV10-3 and TRBJ1-1; 9 positions agree with TRBD1. With V trimmed by 7 bases and J by 3 bases, 3 bases remained unmatched. The CDR3 is made up of 13 amino acids. Germline values: CDR1 ENHRY, CDR2 SYGVKD. The CDR3 bases are TGTGCCATCATGCGGACAGGGGACACTGAAGCTTTCTTT. Its protein product is CAIMRTGDTEAFF.

The rearrangement uses TRBV27 and TRBJ2-7; TRBD1 matches 7 bases. J was trimmed by 2 bases and V by 5 bases; bases with no gene match: 3. The CDR3 consists of 13 residues. Germline V CDR1 and CDR2: MNHEY, SMNVEV (reference sequence). CDR3 residues: CASSPGTAYEQYF. CDR3 bases: TGTGCCAGCAGTCCCGGGACAGCCTACGAGCAGTACTTC.

The CDR3 nucleotides are TGCGCCAGCAGCCGGCTAGCGGGGGGCCGAACAGATACGCAGTATTTT. Its translation is CASSRLAGGRTDTQYF. The rearrangement links TRBV5-1 to TRBJ2-3; 11 nucleotides align to TRBD2. Per germline, CDR1 SGHRS and CDR2 YFSETQ. With V trimmed by 4 bases and J by 3 bases, 7 bases remained unmatched. CDR3 length: 16 residues. Variable domain in full (rest from reference TRBV5-1 and TRBJ2-3): KAGVTQTPRYLIKTRGQQVTLSCSPISGHRSVSWYQQTPGQGLQFLFEYFSETQRNKGNFPGRFSGRQFSNSRSEMNVSTLELGDSALYLCASSRLAGGRTDTQYFGPGTRLTVL.

The chain is built from TRBV4-2 and TRBJ2-5, with D perhaps matching TRBD1 (6 bases). Trimming took off 1 base at V and 3 bases at J, with 12 bases between the two ends. Germline values: CDR1 LGHNA, CDR2 YNFKEQ. This CDR3 has 15 amino acids. CDR3 region: CASSQGVRGEETQYF. For the CDR3, the DNA is TGTGCCAGCAGCCAAGGCGTCAGGGGCGAAGAGACCCAGTACTTC.

The rearrangement links TRBV4-2 to TRBJ2-2; 8 positions agree with TRBD2. CDR1 LGHNA and CDR2 YNFKEQ come from the germline V gene. The V gene end was trimmed by 0 bases and the J gene end by 6 bases; junction bases not matched to a gene: 9. The CDR3 has 17 residues. The CDR3 loop reads CASSQDLSGSPSGELFF. For the CDR3, the DNA is TGTGCCAGCAGCCAAGATTTAAGCGGGAGCCCGTCCGGGGAGCTGTTTTTT.

This chain joins TRBV15 and TRBJ1-1, with 8 bases aligning to TRBD1. The CDR3 contains 15 residues. Germline V CDR1 and CDR2: LNHNV, YYDKDF (reference sequence). V dropped 0 bases and J dropped 4; count of bases not matched to a gene: 4. The CDR3 DNA sequence: TGTGCCACCAGCAGAGATGACAGGGGTAGCACTGAAGCTTTCTTT. Amino acids: CATSRDDRGSTEAFF.

The chain links TRBV30 to TRBJ1-4; D remains unclear. V was clipped by 1 base and J by 7 bases, with 4 bases between them. Germline V gene lookup returns CDR1 GTSNPN and CDR2 SVGIG (reference sequence). The CDR3 length is 11 residues. CDR3 in DNA: TGTGCCTGGAGTGGTAGTGAAAAACTGTTTTTT. Encoded protein: CAWSGSEKLFF.

The chain couples TRBV30 to TRBJ1-1; no clear D gene. V lost 8 bases to trimming and J lost 3 bases, with 16 bases between them. The CDR3 runs to 13 residues. In germline, CDR1 is GTSNPN, CDR2 SVGIG (reference sequence). CDR3 sequence (DNA): TGTGCCCGAAAGACGGCGGGGTACACTGAAGCTTTCTTT. This sequence encodes CARKTAGYTEAFF. The full variable domain, its missing parts supplied by reference TRBV30 and TRBJ1-1, is SQTIHQWPATLVQPVGSPLSLECTVEGTSNPNLYWYRQAAGRGLQLLFYSVGIGQISSEVPQNLSASRPQDRQFILSSKKLLLSDSGFYLCARKTAGYTEAFFGQGTRLTVV.

The chain joins TRBV10-1 to TRBJ2-1; 9 positions match TRBD2. CDR3 size: 13 residues. CDR1 and CDR2 from the germline V gene are WNHNN and SYGVQD (reference sequence). V trimming: 3 bases; J trimming: 7 bases; junction bases outside the gene matches: 1. CDR3 coding DNA: TGCGCCAGCAGTGATAGCGGGGGTAATGAGCAGTTCTTC. It specifies CASSDSGGNEQFF.

In this sample, this clone turned up once. The rearrangement uses TRBV10-1 and TRBJ2-1; 16 bases line up with TRBD2. With V trimmed by 6 bases and J by 9 bases, 8 bases remained unmatched. The CDR3 has 16 residues. CDR1 and CDR2 from the germline V gene are WNHNN and SYGVQD (reference sequence). This CDR3 reads CASSPSGLAGGPEQFF. CDR3 coding DNA: TGCGCCAGCAGCCCTTCGGGACTAGCGGGGGGGCCTGAGCAGTTCTTC.

This sequence joins TRBV11-3 and TRBJ2-2; TRBD1 matches at 8 bases. V lost 3 bases to trimming and J lost 1 base; unmatched junction nucleotides: 1. CDR1 and CDR2 from the germline V gene are SGHNT and YENEEA. The CDR3 extends over 15 amino acids. CDR3 residues: CASSLGTGNTGELFF. The CDR3 DNA follows: TGTGCCAGCAGCTTGGGGACAGGGAACACCGGGGAGCTGTTTTTT.

This chain uses TRBV19 with TRBJ2-5; TRBD2 matches at 13 bases. The CDR3 has 15 residues. CDR1 and CDR2 from the germline V gene are LNHDA and SQIVND (reference sequence). V shed 6 bases and J 4 bases; nucleotides not matched to a gene: 5. CDR3 region: CASRATSGRRETQYF. In DNA form, the CDR3 reads TGTGCCAGTAGGGCGACTAGCGGGAGGCGAGAGACCCAGTACTTC.

DNA for the CDR3: TGTGCCACCTCCGAGCGGCCGCACTATGGCTACACCTTC. This encodes CATSERPHYGYTF. V and J are TRBV15 and TRBJ1-2; no clear D. CDR1 is LNHNV, CDR2 YYDKDF, per germline (reference sequence). V was clipped by 8 bases and J by 3 bases, with 13 bases between them. The CDR3 has 13 residues. Combining the CDR3 with reference TRBV15 and TRBJ1-2 gives the whole variable domain DAMVIQNPRYQVTQFGKPVTLSCSQTLNHNVMYWYQQKSSQAPKLLFHYYDKDFNNEADTPDNFQSRRPNTSFCFLDIRSPGLGDTAMYLCATSERPHYGYTFGSGTRLTVV.

This clone came up once. The chain combines TRBV20-1 with TRBJ2-3; D is undetermined. Per the germline V gene, CDR1 is DFQATT and CDR2 is SNEGSKA (reference sequence). There are 11 residues in the CDR3. Trimming left V 1 base short and J 4 bases short, with 3 bases between. CDR3 nucleotides: TGCAGTGCTAGAGTCTCAGATACGCAGTATTTT. The encoded protein is CSARVSDTQYF.

The V gene is TRBV2, the J gene TRBJ1-1, with D hard to call. This CDR3 is built from 11 residues. Between the trimmed V and J ends, which lost 8 bases and 8 bases, there was a span of 12 bases. Germline V gene sequence: CDR1 SNHLY, CDR2 FYNNEI. CDR3 in DNA: TGTGCCAGCCGAACTACTCCGGAAGCTTTCTTT. Translation: CASRTTPEAFF.

The chain couples TRBV7-8 to TRBJ2-1, with a possible D match to TRBD2 (5 bases). This CDR3 has 13 residues. The V and J ends lost 3 bases and 4 bases respectively, with 7 bases between them. Germline V gene sequence: CDR1 SGHVS, CDR2 FQNEAQ. The CDR3: CASSFTSYNEQFF. The DNA of the CDR3 is TGTGCCAGCAGCTTCACTAGTTACAATGAGCAGTTCTTC.

The rearrangement uses TRBV4-2 and TRBJ2-7, with 13 bases identical to TRBD2. Trimming cost V 3 bases and J 3 bases; bases outside gene matches: 5. The CDR3 is made up of 16 amino acids. Germline V CDR1 and CDR2: LGHNA, YNFKEQ. CDR3 region: CASSQAGTSGNYEQYF. DNA for the CDR3: TGTGCCAGCAGCCAGGCCGGGACTAGCGGGAACTACGAGCAGTACTTC.

The chain links TRBV6-1 to TRBJ2-1; no clear D. CDR3 length: 12 amino acids. Germline V CDR1 and CDR2: MNHNS, SASEGT. Trimming removed 6 bases from V and 8 bases from J, with 11 bases in between. DNA of the CDR3: TGTGCCAGCAGCGCCTCCCGGTATGAGCAGTTCTTC. It encodes CASSASRYEQFF.

This clone has a single count. The chain carries TRBV6-1 and TRBJ2-7; TRBD1 matches 9 bases. The CDR3 sequence is 15 residues long. With V trimmed by 1 base and J by 7 bases, 8 bases remained unmatched. The germline gives CDR1 MNHNS, CDR2 SASEGT. CDR3: CASSEVGTGLFEQYF. CDR3 DNA: TGTGCCAGCAGTGAAGTCGGGACAGGGTTGTTTGAGCAGTACTTC.

This clone came up once. The chain employs TRBV29-1 and TRBJ1-2; D is possibly TRBD1 (6 bases). The CDR3 contains 15 residues. V gave up 6 bases and J gave up 1 base, with 18 bases separating them. CDR1 and CDR2 from the germline V gene are SQVTM and ANQGSEA. In nucleotides, the CDR3 is TGCAGCGTCCCCCAAGCCAGGGGATATAACTATGGCTACACCTTC. Protein sequence: CSVPQARGYNYGYTF.

The rearrangement joins TRBV21-1 to TRBJ1-6; the DNA was not used to check the table's D call, TRBD1. TRBV21-1 is listed as a pseudogene. This CDR3 comprises 15 residues. CDR3 residues: CASKTGSSYNSPLHF. The CDR3 bases are TGTGCCAGCAAAACAGGGAGCTCCTATAATTCACCCCTCCACTTT.

The chain employs TRBV6-6 and TRBJ2-5; the match to TRBD2 covers 10 bases. The CDR3 consists of 14 residues. Germline V CDR1 and CDR2: MNHNY, SVGAGI (reference sequence). J gave up 4 bases and V 7 bases, and 6 bases lay outside the gene matches. CDR3 residues: CASTQSGGGETQYF. CDR3 bases: TGTGCCAGCACCCAAAGCGGGGGGGGAGAGACCCAGTACTTC.

The V gene is TRBV19, the J gene TRBJ1-1; D gene ambiguous. V gave up 1 base and J gave up 1 base, with 7 bases separating them. Germline V CDR1 and CDR2: LNHDA, SQIVND (reference sequence). The CDR3 contains 14 residues. CDR3 protein: CASSIGAGNTEAFF. The CDR3 nucleotides read TGTGCCAGTAGTATAGGGGCCGGGAACACTGAAGCTTTCTTT.

This clone appeared a few times. The chain uses TRBV14 and TRBJ1-1; a weak D match, TRBD1 (6 bases). The CDR3 extends over 15 amino acids. CDR1 and CDR2 (germline): SGHDN, FVKESK. Trimming left V 2 bases short and J 2 bases short, with 12 bases between. For the CDR3, the DNA is TGTGCCAGCAGCCAAAGACTACAGGGCAACACTGAAGCTTTCTTT. This gives the protein CASSQRLQGNTEAFF.

This chain joins TRBV5-4 and TRBJ2-7, with 10 bases matching TRBD1. Germline assignment: CDR1 SGHNT and CDR2 YYREEE (reference sequence). This CDR3 comprises 15 residues. V gave up 4 bases and J gave up 3 bases; unmatched junction bases: 7. The CDR3 here is CASSNKGQGHYEQYF. The CDR3 nucleotides read TGTGCCAGCAGCAACAAGGGACAGGGGCACTACGAGCAGTACTTC.